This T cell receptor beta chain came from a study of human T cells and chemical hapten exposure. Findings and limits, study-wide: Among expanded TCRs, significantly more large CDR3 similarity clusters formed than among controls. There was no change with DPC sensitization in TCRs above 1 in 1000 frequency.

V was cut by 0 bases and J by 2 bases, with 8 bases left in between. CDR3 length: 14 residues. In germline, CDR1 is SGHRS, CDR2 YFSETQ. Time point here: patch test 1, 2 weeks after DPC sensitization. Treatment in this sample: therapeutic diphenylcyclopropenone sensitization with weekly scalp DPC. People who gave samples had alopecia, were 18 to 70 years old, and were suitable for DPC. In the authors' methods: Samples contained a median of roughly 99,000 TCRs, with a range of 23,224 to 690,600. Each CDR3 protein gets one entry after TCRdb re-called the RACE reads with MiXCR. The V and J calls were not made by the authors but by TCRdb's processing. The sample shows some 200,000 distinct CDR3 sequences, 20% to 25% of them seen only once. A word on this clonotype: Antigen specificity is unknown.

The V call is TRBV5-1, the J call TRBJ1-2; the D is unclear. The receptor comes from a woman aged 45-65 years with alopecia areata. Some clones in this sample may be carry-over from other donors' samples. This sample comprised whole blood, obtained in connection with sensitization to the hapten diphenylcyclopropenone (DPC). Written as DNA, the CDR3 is TGCGCCAGCAGCTTGGGGGCCAGGAACTATGGCTACACCTTC. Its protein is CASSLGARNYGYTF.